These 17 T cell receptor beta chains came from one sample sequenced in a study of tumor-infiltrating lymphocytes in primary liver carcinoma. Using a constant-region primer together with ProtoScript II reverse transcriptase, TCR beta cDNA was made from approximately 0.55 ug of total RNA. Library construction for TCR beta comprised three nested multiplex PCR rounds performed with slightly modified ARM-PCR. With TRBV1-TRBV30 forward primers and a C-beta reverse primer, the first two PCR rounds were run for roughly 10 cycles each. TCRdb ran MiXCR on the multiplex PCR reads and lists one entry per CDR3 protein. There are some 320,000 distinct CDR3 sequences in the sample; 65% occur only once, and roughly 9% lies in the top ten. Unsorted whole blood supplied the RNA, and germline DNA was extracted too. The sample was peripheral blood. The receptors originated from a man aged 40-49 years with primary liver carcinoma and hepatitis B virus infection.

This clonotype was seen a single time. One base away lies a much larger clone, so this may be a sequencing read error. The CDR3 DNA reads as TGTGCCAGCAGCTTGGGTTCGTGGACAGATACGCAGTATTTT. It encodes CASSLGSWTDTQYF. The chain links TRBV5-6 to TRBJ2-3; D gene ambiguous. Trimming stripped 0 bases from V and 3 bases from J, with 8 bases between. This CDR3 has 14 amino acids. Germline lookup yields CDR1 SGHDT and CDR2 YYEEEE.

Points on this clonotype: One end of the junction varies from germline; a read error may be responsible. The chain joins TRBV28 to TRBJ2-7; the D gene is possibly TRBD2 (6 bases). Germline-derived CDR1 and CDR2 are MDHEN and SYDVKM. This CDR3 is 13 amino acids long. The CDR3 DNA is TGTGCCAGCACGGCGGGGCGGATCTACGACCAGTACTTC. It encodes CASTAGRIYDQYF.

The chain links TRBV7-8 to TRBJ1-5; D unresolved. The ends were cut back, 5 bases at V and 0 bases at J, with 11 bases in the middle. Germline V CDR1 and CDR2: SGHVS, FQNEAQ. The CDR3 loop spans 15 amino acids. The CDR3 sequence is CASSHLDYSNQPQHF. The CDR3 coding sequence is TGTGCCAGCAGCCACCTGGACTATAGCAATCAGCCCCAGCATTTT.

Concerning this clonotype itself: Just one base apart from a much larger clone, this may be a read error. In nucleotides, the CDR3 is TGTGCCATCGCCCCCCCCGGACAGGCGGGAAACTCCTACAATGAGCAGTTCTTC. Protein sequence: CAIAPPGQAGNSYNEQFF. The chain combines TRBV10-3 with TRBJ2-1; D might be TRBD1 (7 bases). Germline CDR1 ENHRY, CDR2 SYGVKD. The CDR3 totals 18 residues. Trimming shortened V by 8 bases and J by 0 bases, and 23 bases separated the two germline ends.

With regard to this clonotype: It may be a read error: a sequence one base away is much more abundant. This sequence joins TRBV6-2 or TRBV6-3 and TRBJ2-7; 7 bases map to TRBD1. Germline V gene lookup returns CDR1 MNHEY and CDR2 SVGEGT. This CDR3 comprises 17 residues. J was trimmed by 3 bases and V by 3 bases; bases with no gene match: 14. In DNA form, the CDR3 reads TGTGCCAGCAGTTATTGGGGAGTCGGGACAGAGGACTACGAGCAGTACTTC. Its protein is CASSYWGVGTEDYEQYF.

A single count supports this clonotype. Germline and junction disagree at one end, which may indicate a read error. The chain combines TRBV11-3 with TRBJ2-2; 12 bases are shared with TRBD2. The CDR3 is made up of 15 amino acids. From germline, CDR1 is SGHNT and CDR2 YENEEA. The CDR3 loop reads CARSWTSGVPGELFF. For the CDR3, the DNA is TGTGCCCGCAGCTGGACTAGCGGGGTGCCCGGGGAGCTGTTTTTT.

Remarks on this clonotype: The final CDR3 position lacks the conserved phenylalanine or tryptophan, pointing to a likely read error. This sequence joins TRBV4-3 and TRBJ1-1; D is uncertain. This CDR3 is 13 amino acids long. V lost 1 base and J lost 6, with 9 bases in between. Germline assignment: CDR1 LGHNA and CDR2 YSLEER. CDR3 in amino acids: CASSQAQKAEAFS. CDR3 sequence (DNA): TGCGCCAGCAGCCAAGCCCAGAAGGCTGAAGCTTTCTCT.

This clonotype was detected many times. The chain is built from TRBV10-3 and TRBJ2-1, with unresolved D. CDR1 is ENHRY, CDR2 SYGVKD, per germline. V lost 6 bases, J lost 5 bases, and 11 bases lay in between. The length of the CDR3 is 13 residues. The CDR3 DNA is TGTGCCATCAGAGGGCTTTATCACAATGAGCAGTTCTTC. Residues: CAIRGLYHNEQFF.

This clonotype was recorded many times. The V call is TRBV6-1, the J call TRBJ1-1; TRBD1 might be the D (6 bases). CDR1 is MNHNS, CDR2 SASEGT, per germline. The CDR3 covers 13 residues. With 0 bases removed from V and 5 bases from J, the gap between germline ends came to 7 bases. The CDR3 DNA is TGTGCCAGCAGTGAAGCAAGGGGGACTGAAGCTTTCTTT. This sequence encodes CASSEARGTEAFF.

With regard to this clonotype: A much larger clonotype is one base distant, so this may be a read error. The V gene is TRBV4-2, the J gene TRBJ2-1; D possibly uses TRBD1 or TRBD2 (6 bases each). This CDR3 is built from 15 residues. The germline CDR1 and CDR2 sequences are LGHNA and YNFKEQ. V was trimmed by 1 base and J by 7 bases, leaving 14 bases between them. DNA of the CDR3: TGTGCCAGCAGCCAAGCGGGAGCTAGGGGGAATGAGCAGTTCTTC. It specifies CASSQAGARGNEQFF.

In the case of this clonotype: Possible read error: a much larger clone is one base away. The CDR3 DNA reads as TGCAGCGTTTTTGCGACGGTGAACACTGAAGCTTTATTT. This codes for CSVFATVNTEALF. This chain joins TRBV29-1 and TRBJ1-1; D is undetermined. The CDR3 runs 13 residues. Germline values: CDR1 SQVTM, CDR2 ANQGSEA.

Of note for this clonotype: The conserved phenylalanine or tryptophan normally closing the CDR3 is absent here, so this likely arose from a read error. The rearrangement links TRBV29-1 to TRBJ2-5, with D tentatively TRBD1 or TRBD2 (6 bases each). The CDR3 is made up of 15 amino acids. Germline CDR1 and CDR2: SQVTM and ANQGSEA. Trimming removed 4 bases at V and 9 bases at J, with 24 bases between. The CDR3 DNA is TGCAGCGTTGGGGTGACAGGACCTCCGAGGGAGGCCCAGTACTTA. Translated: CSVGVTGPPREAQYL.

The gene calls are TRBV11-2 and TRBJ2-7, with 12 bases aligning to TRBD2. CDR1 is SGHAT and CDR2 is FQNNGV in the germline V gene. CDR3 length: 17 amino acids. The V segment lost 9 bases and the J segment 6 bases; nucleotides outside the gene matches: 18. Here the CDR3 DNA reads TGTGCCAGTAGCCCCCGACTAGCGGGAGCTATACGGGGCGAGCAGTACTTC. Translated, it gives CASSPRLAGAIRGEQYF.

At least ten counts were recorded for this clonotype. The chain has TRBV5-4 and TRBJ2-7, with D possibly being TRBD2 (6 bases). This CDR3 is 15 amino acids long. The V end was cut by 4 bases, the J end by 5 bases, with 19 bases between. The V gene's germline CDR1 is SGHNT and CDR2 YYREEE (reference sequence). The CDR3 reads CASSTPSGGTHEQYF. The CDR3 coding sequence is TGTGCCAGCAGCACCCCGAGTGGCGGGACCCACGAGCAGTACTTC.

Concerning this clonotype: A much bigger clone sits one base away, suggesting this may be a read error. This sequence joins TRBV6-6 and TRBJ2-7; a possible D gene is TRBD2 (6 bases). V was pared by 7 bases and J by 7 bases, with 20 bases between. Per the germline V gene, CDR1 is MNHNY and CDR2 is SVGAGI (reference sequence). The CDR3 loop spans 14 amino acids. The CDR3 reads CASTSGLSQWEQYF. The DNA for the CDR3 is TGTGCCAGCACTTCCGGACTATCCCAATGGGAGCAGTACTTC.

Only a few counts were recorded for this clonotype. V and J are TRBV12-5 and TRBJ2-7; D perhaps matches TRBD1 (5 bases). The V end lost 0 bases, the J end lost 2 bases, and 8 bases lay between the germline ends. Germline lookup yields CDR1 LGHNT and CDR2 FRNRAP. This CDR3 has 14 residues. The DNA for the CDR3 is TGTGCTAGTGGTTTGGTGGACAAAACCTACGAGCAGTACTTC. Residues: CASGLVDKTYEQYF.

The chain is built from TRBV7-9 and TRBJ2-7; 9 nucleotides align to TRBD1. V shed 5 bases and J 0 bases; nucleotides not matched to a gene: 2. Germline CDR1 SEHNR, CDR2 FQNEAQ (reference sequence). This CDR3 region has 14 residues. The chain's CDR3 is CASSPDRGSYEQYF. In nucleotides, the CDR3 is TGTGCCAGCAGCCCGGACAGGGGCTCCTACGAGCAGTACTTC.